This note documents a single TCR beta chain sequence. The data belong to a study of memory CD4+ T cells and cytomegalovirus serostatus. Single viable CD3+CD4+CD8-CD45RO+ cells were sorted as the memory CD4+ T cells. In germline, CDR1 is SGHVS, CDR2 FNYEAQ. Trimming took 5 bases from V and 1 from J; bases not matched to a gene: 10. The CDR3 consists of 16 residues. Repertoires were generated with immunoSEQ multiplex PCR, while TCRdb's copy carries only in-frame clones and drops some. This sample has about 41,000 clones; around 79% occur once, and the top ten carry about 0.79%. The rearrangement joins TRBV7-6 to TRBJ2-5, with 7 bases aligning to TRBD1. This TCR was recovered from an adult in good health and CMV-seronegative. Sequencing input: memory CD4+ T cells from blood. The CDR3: CASSPTQGDLQETQYF. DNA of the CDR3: TGTGCCAGCAGCCCTACCCAGGGGGACCTCCAAGAGACCCAGTACTTC. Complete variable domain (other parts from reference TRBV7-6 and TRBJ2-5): GAGVSQSPRYKVTKRGQDVALRCDPISGHVSLYWYRQALGQGPEFLTYFNYEAQQDKSGLPNDRFSAERPEGSISTLTIQRTEQRDSAMYRCASSPTQGDLQETQYFGPGTRLLVL.